This is a list of T cell receptor beta chains from one sample in a study of T cell changes during pregnancy in multiple sclerosis. TCRdb keeps only in-frame clones here, not all; method: immunoSEQ multiplex PCR. The table records more than 35,000 clones, around 89% of them present only once. The sample in question was CD8+ T cells from peripheral blood mononuclear cells, obtained in the third trimester of pregnancy. The receptor source for this set is a female donor with multiple sclerosis, enrolled in a pregnancy study. The CDR3 runs from the conserved cysteine through the conserved F or W. Fields, in order: D gene, J gene, clone size, V gene, CDR3 DNA, CDR3 protein. D genes are given only for firm matches. A row's size may be missing; if present it is once, few, many or a size class.

TRBD1 TRBJ1-5 - TRBV5-6 TGTGCCAGCAGCTTGGGAGGACAGGGTTCAGGTCAGCCCCAGCATTTT CASSLGGQGSGQPQHF
TRBD1 TRBJ2-1 - TRBV7-6 TGTGCCAGCAGCCTCGGACAGGGCGCTGCTGAGCAGTTCTTC CASSLGQGAAEQFF
- TRBJ2-7 - TRBV5-4 TGTGCCAGCAGCCCCGGGACATATTCCTACGAGCAGTACTTC CASSPGTYSYEQYF
- TRBJ2-3 - TRBV2 TGTGCCAGCAGTGAAGGCGCGGGGAGCACAGATACGCAGTATTTT CASSEGAGSTDTQYF
- TRBJ2-1 - TRBV6-5 TGTGCCAGCAGCGGGGGGCCATTATACAATGAGCAGTTCTTC CASSGGPLYNEQFF
TRBD2 TRBJ2-2 - TRBV4-1 TGCGCCAGCAGCCAAGGACTAGCGGGGGGGCCCGGCGGGGAGCTGTTTTTT CASSQGLAGGPGGELFF
TRBD1 TRBJ2-7 - TRBV6-4 TGTGCCAACGCAACAGGGGGCCAAAACTACGAGCAGTACTTC CANATGGQNYEQYF
- TRBJ1-6 once TRBV7-6 TGTGCCAGCAGCCCGCGGGTTAATTCACCCCTCCACTTT CASSPRVNSPLHF
- TRBJ1-2 - TRBV19 TGTGCCAGTAGTATTTTCCGGGACTCAGAGTTAGGGGGCTACACCTTC CASSIFRDSELGGYTF
TRBD1 TRBJ2-7 - TRBV6-6 TGTGCCAGCAGACAGGACAGGCTTTTCCTCTTC CASRQDRLFLF
TRBD1 TRBJ1-2 - TRBV4-2 TGTGCCAGCAGCCAAGGGGGGCCCCAGGGGGCTATAGCTAACTATGGCTACACCTTC CASSQGGPQGAIANYGYTF